This T cell receptor (beta chain) was identified in a study of early T cells in non-severe SARS-CoV-2 infection. Overall study context: Sequencing was performed on bulk RNA from unsorted whole blood, leaving chains unpaired.

Trimming left V 5 bases short and J 0 bases short, with 15 bases between. Looked up from germline, CDR1 is SQVTM and CDR2 is ANQGSEA. This CDR3 spans 15 amino acids. cDNA molecules, individually, were tagged with unique molecular identifiers. TCRdb ran MiXCR on the 5' RACE reads and lists one entry per CDR3 protein. The repertoire consists of some 91,000 distinct CDR3 sequences, with around 10% occurring once and the leading ten covering roughly 4.8%. This clonotype came up a few times. Its target is unknown. Study results and caveats: The VDJdb matching leaned toward anti-spike CD8 responses and overlooked private and CD4 specificities.

This sequence originates from an adult who was a healthcare worker with PCR-confirmed SARS-CoV-2 infection or an uninfected control (not recorded which). The specimen comprised whole blood, sampled at baseline. The chain combines TRBV29-1 with TRBJ2-3, with TRBD2 as a possible D gene (5 bases). In DNA, the CDR3 is TGCAGCGTTAGTTCGGTAGCGAGGAGCACAGATACGCAGTATTTT. Translated: CSVSSVARSTDTQYF.